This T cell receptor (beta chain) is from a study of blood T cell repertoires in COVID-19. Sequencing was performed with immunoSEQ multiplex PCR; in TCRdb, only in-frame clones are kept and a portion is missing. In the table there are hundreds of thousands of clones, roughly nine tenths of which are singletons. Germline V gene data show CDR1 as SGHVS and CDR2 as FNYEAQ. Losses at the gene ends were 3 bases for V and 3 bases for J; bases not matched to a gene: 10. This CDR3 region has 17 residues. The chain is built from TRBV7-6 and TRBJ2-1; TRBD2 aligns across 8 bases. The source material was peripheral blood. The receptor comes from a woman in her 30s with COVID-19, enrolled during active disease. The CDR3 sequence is CASSFSRRGAHYNEQFF. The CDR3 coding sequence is TGTGCCAGCAGCTTTTCGAGGCGGGGGGCACACTACAATGAGCAGTTCTTC.